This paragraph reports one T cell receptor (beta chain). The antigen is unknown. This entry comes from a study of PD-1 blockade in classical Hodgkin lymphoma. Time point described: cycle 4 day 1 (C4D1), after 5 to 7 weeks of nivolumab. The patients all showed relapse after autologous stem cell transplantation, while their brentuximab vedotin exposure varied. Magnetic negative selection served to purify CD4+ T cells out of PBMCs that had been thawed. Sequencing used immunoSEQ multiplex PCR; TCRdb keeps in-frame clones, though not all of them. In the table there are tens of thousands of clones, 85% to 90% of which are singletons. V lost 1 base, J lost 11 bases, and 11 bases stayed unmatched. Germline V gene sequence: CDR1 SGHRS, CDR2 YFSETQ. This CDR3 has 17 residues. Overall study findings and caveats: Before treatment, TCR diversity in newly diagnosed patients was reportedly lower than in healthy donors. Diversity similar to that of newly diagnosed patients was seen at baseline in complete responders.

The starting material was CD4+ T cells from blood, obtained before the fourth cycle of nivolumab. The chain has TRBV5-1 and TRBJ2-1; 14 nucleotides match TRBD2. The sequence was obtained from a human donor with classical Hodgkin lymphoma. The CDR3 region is CASSLTLSGTSGSKQFF. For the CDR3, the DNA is TGCGCCAGCAGCTTGACCCTCAGCGGGACTAGCGGGAGTAAGCAGTTCTTC.